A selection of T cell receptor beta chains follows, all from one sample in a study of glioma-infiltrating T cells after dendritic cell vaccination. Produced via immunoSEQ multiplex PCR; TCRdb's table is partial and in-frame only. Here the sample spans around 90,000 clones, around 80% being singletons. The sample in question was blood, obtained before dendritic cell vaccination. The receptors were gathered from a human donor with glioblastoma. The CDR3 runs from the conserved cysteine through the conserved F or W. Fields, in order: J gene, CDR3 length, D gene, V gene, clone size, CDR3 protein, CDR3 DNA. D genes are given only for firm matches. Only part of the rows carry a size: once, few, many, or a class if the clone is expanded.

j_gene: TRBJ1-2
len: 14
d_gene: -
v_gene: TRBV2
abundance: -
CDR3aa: CASRQEISNYGYTF
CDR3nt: TGTGCCAGCAGACAGGAAATATCTAACTATGGCTACACCTTC

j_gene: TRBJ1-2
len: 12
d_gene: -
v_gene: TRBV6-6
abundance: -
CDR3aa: CASSLSRGGYTF
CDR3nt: TGTGCCAGCAGTTTAAGCAGGGGCGGCTACACCTTC

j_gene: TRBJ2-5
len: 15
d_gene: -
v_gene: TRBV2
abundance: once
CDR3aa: CASEVSRAYQETQYF
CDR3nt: TGTGCCAGCGAGGTTTCCAGGGCGTACCAAGAGACCCAGTACTTC

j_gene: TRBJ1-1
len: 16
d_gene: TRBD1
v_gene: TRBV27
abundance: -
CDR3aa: CASSPNRGWLNTEAFF
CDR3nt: TGTGCCAGCAGTCCTAACAGGGGGTGGTTGAACACTGAAGCTTTCTTT

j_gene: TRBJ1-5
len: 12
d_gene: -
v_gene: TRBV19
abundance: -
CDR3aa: CASRQGVGPQHF
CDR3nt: TGTGCCAGTAGACAGGGCGTCGGGCCCCAGCATTTT

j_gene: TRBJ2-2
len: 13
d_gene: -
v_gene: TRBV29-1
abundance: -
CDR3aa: CSVDRGNTGELFF
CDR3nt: TGCAGCGTTGACAGGGGGAACACCGGGGAGCTGTTTTTT

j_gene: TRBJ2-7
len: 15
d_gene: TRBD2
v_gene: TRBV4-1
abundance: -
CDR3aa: CASSQLSGSGYEQYF
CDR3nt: TGCGCCAGCAGCCAACTTAGCGGGAGTGGGTACGAGCAGTACTTC

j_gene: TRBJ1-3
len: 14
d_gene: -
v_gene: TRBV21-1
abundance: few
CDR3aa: CASSRTGSGNTIYF
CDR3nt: TGTGCCAGCAGCAGAACAGGGTCTGGAAACACCATATATTTT

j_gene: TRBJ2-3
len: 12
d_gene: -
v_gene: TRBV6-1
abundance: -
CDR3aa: CASSWASDTQYF
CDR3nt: TGTGCCAGCAGTTGGGCGTCAGATACGCAGTATTTT

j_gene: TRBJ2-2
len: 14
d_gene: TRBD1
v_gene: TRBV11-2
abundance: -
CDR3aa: CASSPGQGTGELFF
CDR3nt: TGTGCCAGCAGCCCCGGACAGGGGACCGGGGAGCTGTTTTTT

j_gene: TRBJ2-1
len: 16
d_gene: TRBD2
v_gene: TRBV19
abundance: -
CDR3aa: CASSISGGGGYNEQFF
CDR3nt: TGTGCCAGTAGTATTAGTGGCGGGGGGGGTTACAATGAGCAGTTCTTC

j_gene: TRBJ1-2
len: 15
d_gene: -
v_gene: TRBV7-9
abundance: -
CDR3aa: CASSLARGSNYGYTF
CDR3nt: TGTGCCAGCAGCTTAGCGCGGGGGTCTAACTATGGCTACACCTTC

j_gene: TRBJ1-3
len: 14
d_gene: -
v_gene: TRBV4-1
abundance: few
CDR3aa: CASSRQGSGNTIYF
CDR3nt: TGCGCCAGCAGCCGCCAGGGATCTGGAAACACCATATATTTT

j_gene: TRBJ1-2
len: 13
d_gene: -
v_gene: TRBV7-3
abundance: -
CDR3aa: CASSPGQLYGYTF
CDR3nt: TGTGCCAGCAGCCCTGGACAGCTTTATGGCTACACCTTC

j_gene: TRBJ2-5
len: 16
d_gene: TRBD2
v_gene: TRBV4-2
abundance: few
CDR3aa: CASSQGVSGGQETQYF
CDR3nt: TGTGCCAGCAGCCAAGGGGTTAGCGGGGGGCAAGAGACCCAGTACTTC

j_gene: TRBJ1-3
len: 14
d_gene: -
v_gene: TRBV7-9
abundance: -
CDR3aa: CASSPIVSGNTIYF
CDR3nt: TGTGCCAGCAGCCCCATAGTCTCTGGAAACACCATATATTTT

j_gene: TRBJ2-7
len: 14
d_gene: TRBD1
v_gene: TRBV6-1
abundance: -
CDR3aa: CASSRQGAQGEQYF
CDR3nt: TGTGCCAGCAGCAGACAGGGGGCGCAAGGGGAGCAGTACTTC

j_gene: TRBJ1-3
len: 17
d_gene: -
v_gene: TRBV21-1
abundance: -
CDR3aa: CASSKVHPTAGINSIYF
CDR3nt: TGTGCCAGCAGCAAAGTTCACCCGACTGCAGGGATAAACTCCATATATTTT

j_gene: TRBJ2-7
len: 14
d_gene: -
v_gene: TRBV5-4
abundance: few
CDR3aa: CASSHGGSSYEQYF
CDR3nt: TGTGCCAGCAGCCATGGCGGTAGCTCCTACGAGCAGTACTTC

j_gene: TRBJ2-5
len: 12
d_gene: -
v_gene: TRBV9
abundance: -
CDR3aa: CASSVGGETQYF
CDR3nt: TGTGCCAGCAGCGTAGGAGGGGAGACCCAGTACTTC

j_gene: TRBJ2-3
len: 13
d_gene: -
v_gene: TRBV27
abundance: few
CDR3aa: CASSKFYTDTQYF
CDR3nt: TGTGCCAGCAGTAAATTTTACACAGATACGCAGTATTTT

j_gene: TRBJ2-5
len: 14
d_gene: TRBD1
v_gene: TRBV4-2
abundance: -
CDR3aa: CASSQADRAETQYF
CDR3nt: TGTGCCAGCAGCCAAGCGGACAGGGCAGAGACCCAGTACTTC

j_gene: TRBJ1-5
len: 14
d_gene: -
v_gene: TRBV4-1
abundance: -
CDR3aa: CASSQDESNQPQHF
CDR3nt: TGCGCCAGCAGCCAAGATGAGAGCAATCAGCCCCAGCATTTT

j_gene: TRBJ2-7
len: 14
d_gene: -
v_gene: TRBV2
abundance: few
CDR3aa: CARDPVSDSYEQYF
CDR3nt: TGTGCCAGGGACCCGGTTTCCGACAGCTACGAGCAGTACTTC

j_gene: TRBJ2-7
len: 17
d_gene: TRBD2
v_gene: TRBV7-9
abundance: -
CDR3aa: CASSLLRGGRSSYEQYF
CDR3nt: TGTGCCAGCAGCTTGTTACGGGGGGGTAGGAGCTCCTACGAGCAGTACTTC

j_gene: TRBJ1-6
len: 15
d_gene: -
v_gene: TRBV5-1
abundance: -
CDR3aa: CASSSTDSNNSPLHF
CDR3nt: TGCGCCAGCAGCTCGACCGACAGTAATAATTCACCCCTCCACTTT

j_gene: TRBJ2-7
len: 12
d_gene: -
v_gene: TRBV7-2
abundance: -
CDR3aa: CASSPAGYEQYF
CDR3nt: TGTGCCAGCAGCCCGGCGGGGTACGAGCAGTACTTC

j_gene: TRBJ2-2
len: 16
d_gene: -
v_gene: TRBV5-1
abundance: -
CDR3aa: CASSLGAGEGTGELFF
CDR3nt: TGCGCCAGCAGCTTGGGTGCAGGCGAGGGCACCGGGGAGCTGTTTTTT

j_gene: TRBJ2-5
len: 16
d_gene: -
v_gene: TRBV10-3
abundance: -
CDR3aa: CAISNPNTGSGETQYF
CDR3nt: TGTGCCATCAGTAATCCCAATACAGGTTCTGGGGAGACCCAGTACTTC

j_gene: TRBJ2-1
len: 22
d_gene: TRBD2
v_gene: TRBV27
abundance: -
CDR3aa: CASSPSAGLAGVSSSSYNEQFF
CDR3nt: TGTGCCAGCAGTCCCTCAGCGGGACTAGCGGGAGTGAGTAGTTCCTCGTACAATGAGCAGTTCTTC

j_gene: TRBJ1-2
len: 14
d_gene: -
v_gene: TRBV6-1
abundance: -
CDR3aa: CASGGGNTNYGYTF
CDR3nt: TGTGCCAGCGGGGGGGGGAACACTAACTATGGCTACACCTTC

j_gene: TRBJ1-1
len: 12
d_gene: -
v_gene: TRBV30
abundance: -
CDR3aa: CAWTDRNTEAFF
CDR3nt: TGTGCCTGGACGGACAGGAACACTGAAGCTTTCTTT

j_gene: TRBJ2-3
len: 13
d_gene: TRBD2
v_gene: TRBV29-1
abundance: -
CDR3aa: CSVLAASTDTQYF
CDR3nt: TGCAGCGTTCTAGCGGCTAGCACAGATACGCAGTATTTT

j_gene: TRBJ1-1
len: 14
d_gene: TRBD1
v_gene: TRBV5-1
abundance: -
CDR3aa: CASRFQGENTEAFF
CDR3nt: TGCGCCAGCAGGTTCCAGGGGGAGAACACTGAAGCTTTCTTT

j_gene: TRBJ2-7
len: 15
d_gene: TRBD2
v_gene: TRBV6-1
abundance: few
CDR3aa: CASSELGGLGYKQYF
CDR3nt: TGTGCCAGCAGTGAACTGGGAGGGCTGGGCTACAAGCAGTACTTC

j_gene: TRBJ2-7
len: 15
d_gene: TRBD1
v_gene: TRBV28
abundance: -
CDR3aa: CASSLRQGARDEQYF
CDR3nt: TGTGCCAGCAGTTTGCGACAGGGGGCCCGGGACGAGCAGTACTTC

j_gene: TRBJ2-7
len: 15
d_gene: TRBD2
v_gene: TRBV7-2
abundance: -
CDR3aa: CASSLGSGGFYEQYF
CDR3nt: TGTGCCAGCAGCTTAGGTAGCGGGGGGTTTTACGAGCAGTACTTC

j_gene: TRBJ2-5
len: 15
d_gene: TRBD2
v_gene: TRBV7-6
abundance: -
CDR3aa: CASSLYRNGRETQYF
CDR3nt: TGTGCCAGCAGCCTGTACCGCAACGGGAGGGAGACCCAGTACTTC

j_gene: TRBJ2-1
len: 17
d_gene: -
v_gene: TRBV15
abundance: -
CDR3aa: CATSRDPPGNSYNEQFF
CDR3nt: TGTGCCACCAGCAGAGATCCGCCGGGAAACTCCTACAATGAGCAGTTCTTC

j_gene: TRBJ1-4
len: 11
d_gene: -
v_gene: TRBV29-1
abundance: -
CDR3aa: CSVVAGGKLFF
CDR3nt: TGCAGCGTAGTTGCCGGTGGAAAACTGTTTTTT

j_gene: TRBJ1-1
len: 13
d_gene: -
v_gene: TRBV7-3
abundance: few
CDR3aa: CASSSQTGTEAFF
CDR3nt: TGTGCCAGCAGCTCCCAGACTGGGACTGAAGCTTTCTTT

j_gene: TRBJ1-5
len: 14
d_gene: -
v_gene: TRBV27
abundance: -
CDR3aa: CASGVDVRGQPQHF
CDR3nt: TGTGCCAGCGGAGTCGATGTAAGAGGTCAGCCCCAGCATTTT

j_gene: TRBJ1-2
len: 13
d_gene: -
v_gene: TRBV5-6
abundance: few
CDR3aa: CASSPPGAYGYTF
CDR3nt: TGTGCCAGCAGCCCCCCAGGGGCCTATGGCTACACCTTC

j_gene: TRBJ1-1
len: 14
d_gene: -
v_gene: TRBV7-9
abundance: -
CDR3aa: CASSLEDLAFGAFF
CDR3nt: TGTGCCAGCAGCTTAGAAGATCTGGCCTTTGGTGCTTTCTTT

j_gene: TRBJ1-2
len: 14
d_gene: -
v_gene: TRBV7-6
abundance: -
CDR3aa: CASSPRTANYGYTF
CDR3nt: TGTGCCAGCAGTCCCCGGACAGCTAACTATGGCTACACCTTC

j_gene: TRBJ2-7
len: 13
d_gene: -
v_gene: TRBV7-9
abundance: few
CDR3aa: CASSDRSSYEQYF
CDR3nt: TGTGCCAGCAGCGACAGGAGCTCCTACGAGCAGTACTTC

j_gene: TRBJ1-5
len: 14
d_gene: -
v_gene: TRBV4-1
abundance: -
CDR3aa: CASSQVTSNQPQHF
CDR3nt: TGCGCCAGCAGCCAAGTAACAAGCAATCAGCCCCAGCATTTT

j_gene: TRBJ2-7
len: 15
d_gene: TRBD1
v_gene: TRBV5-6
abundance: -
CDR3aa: CASSLLGQGLYEQYF
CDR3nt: TGTGCCAGCAGCCTCCTCGGACAGGGATTGTACGAGCAGTACTTC

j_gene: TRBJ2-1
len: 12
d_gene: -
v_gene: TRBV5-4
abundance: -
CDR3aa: CASSLEGDEQFF
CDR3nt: TGTGCCAGCAGCTTGGAGGGGGATGAGCAGTTCTTC

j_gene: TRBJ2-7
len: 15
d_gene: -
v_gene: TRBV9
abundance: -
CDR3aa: CASSVEGGWTYEQYF
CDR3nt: TGTGCCAGCAGCGTAGAGGGGGGGTGGACGTACGAGCAGTACTTC

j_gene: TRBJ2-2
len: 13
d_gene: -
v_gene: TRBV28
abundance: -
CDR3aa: CASRQTYTGELFF
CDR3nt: TGTGCCAGCAGACAAACCTACACCGGGGAGCTGTTTTTT

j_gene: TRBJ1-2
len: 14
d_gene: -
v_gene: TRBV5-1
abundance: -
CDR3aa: CASSPRTDNYGYTF
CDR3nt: TGCGCCAGCAGCCCCCGGACAGACAACTATGGCTACACCTTC

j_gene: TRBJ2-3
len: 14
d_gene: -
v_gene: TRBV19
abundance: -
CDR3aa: CASTRVADTDTQYF
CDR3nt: TGTGCCAGTACAAGGGTAGCGGACACAGATACGCAGTATTTT

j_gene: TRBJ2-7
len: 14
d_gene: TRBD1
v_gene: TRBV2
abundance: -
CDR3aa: CASEPGTGANEQYF
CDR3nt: TGTGCCAGCGAACCCGGGACAGGGGCCAACGAGCAGTACTTC

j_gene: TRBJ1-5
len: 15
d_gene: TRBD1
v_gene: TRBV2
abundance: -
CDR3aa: CASRLTGGRDQPQHF
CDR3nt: TGTGCCAGCAGACTAACAGGGGGACGGGATCAGCCCCAGCATTTT